The 23 T cell receptor beta chains below all came from one sample that was sequenced in a study of pediatric ulcerative colitis (dated by TCRdb to about 2019). Receptor amplification or capture employed the immunoSEQ multiplex PCR assay. Drawn from immuneACCESS, this table holds only the in-frame rearrangements with V and J called that TCRdb kept. Clones are partly lost; checked studies trace under half to an unresolved V gene and leave the rest unexplained. A total of roughly 14,000 clones appear in this sample, about nine tenths of them only once. The ten top clones hold more than 0.85% of the sample. The sequenced material came from blood. Receptors originate from a boy between 5 and 17 years old with moderate ulcerative colitis.

The V and J genes are TRBV7-2 and TRBJ2-1; 10 bases line up with TRBD2. V lost 2 bases to trimming and J lost 0 bases; unmatched junction nucleotides: 10. This CDR3 contains 19 residues. Germline V gene sequence: CDR1 SGHTA, CDR2 FQGNSA. The CDR3: CASSLFPTSGYSSYNEQFF. Written as DNA, the CDR3 is TGTGCCAGCAGCTTATTCCCGACTAGCGGGTATAGCTCCTACAATGAGCAGTTCTTC.

The chain carries TRBV6-6 and TRBJ1-2; no firm D call. V lost 4 bases, J lost 6 bases, and 9 bases lay in between. This CDR3 contains 12 residues. Germline lookup yields CDR1 MNHNY and CDR2 SVGAGI (reference sequence). CDR3 region: CASSFPQDGYTF. The DNA for the CDR3 is TGTGCCAGCAGTTTCCCTCAGGATGGCTACACCTTC.

The J gene is TRBJ2-2, the V gene TRBV5-4, with a weak D call TRBD2 (6 bases). Trimming removed 6 bases at V and 2 bases at J, with 17 bases between. Germline V CDR1 and CDR2: SGHNT, YYREEE (reference sequence). The CDR3 loop spans 16 amino acids. CDR3: CASTKFTSPNTGELFF. DNA of the CDR3: TGTGCCAGCACCAAATTTACTAGCCCTAACACCGGGGAGCTGTTTTTT. Drawing the rest from reference TRBV5-4 and TRBJ2-2, the complete variable domain is ETGVTQSPTHLIKTRGQQVTLRCSSQSGHNTVSWYQQALGQGPQFIFQYYREEENGRGNFPPRFSGLQFPNYSSELNVNALELDDSALYLCASTKFTSPNTGELFFGEGSRLTVL.

J is TRBJ2-7 and V is TRBV6-6, with D maybe TRBD2 (5 bases). This CDR3 contains 12 residues. CDR1 and CDR2 from the germline V gene are MNHNY and SVGAGI (reference sequence). Deletions cut 4 bases from V and 5 bases from J, with 9 bases between. CDR3 nucleotides: TGTGCCAGCAGTTCAACCGGGGACGAGCAGTACTTC. Its translation is CASSSTGDEQYF.

This rearrangement joins TRBV7-9 to TRBJ2-5; 12 bases fit TRBD1. V lost 3 bases to trimming and J lost 6 bases; unmatched junction nucleotides: 8. The length of the CDR3 is 16 residues. CDR1 SEHNR and CDR2 FQNEAQ come from the germline V gene (reference sequence). CDR3 in amino acids: CASSFTGTGGVKTQYF. The CDR3 nucleotides read TGTGCCAGCAGCTTCACCGGGACAGGGGGCGTGAAGACCCAGTACTTC.

The V call is TRBV19, the J call TRBJ2-7; 8 bases agree with TRBD2. Germline CDR1 LNHDA, CDR2 SQIVND (reference sequence). This CDR3 contains 14 residues. The J segment lost 6 bases and the V segment lost 3 bases, leaving 7 bases of the junction unmatched. CDR3 in amino acids: CASSIAGRGAEQYF. The CDR3 region has the DNA TGTGCCAGTAGTATCGCCGGGAGGGGGGCCGAGCAGTACTTC.

The CDR3 protein is CATSSQRKANNEQFF. CDR3 nucleotide sequence: TGTGCCACCAGCTCCCAGCGAAAGGCCAACAATGAGCAGTTCTTC. This chain connects TRBV15 to TRBJ2-1; D remains ambiguous. Germline CDR1 and CDR2: LNHNV and YYDKDF (reference sequence). CDR3 size: 15 residues. V was pared by 5 bases and J by 5 bases, with 16 bases between.

This chain connects TRBV7-9 to TRBJ2-1, with a tentative D call TRBD2 (5 bases). Trimming took off 3 bases at V and 0 bases at J, with 9 bases between the two ends. This CDR3 has 15 amino acids. Germline-derived CDR1 and CDR2 are SEHNR and FQNEAQ (reference sequence). The CDR3 DNA follows: TGTGCCAGCAGCTTTGGAGCGGACTCCTACAATGAGCAGTTCTTC. Its translation is CASSFGADSYNEQFF.

The V gene is TRBV18, the J gene TRBJ2-1; D may be TRBD2 (5 bases). Germline V lookup: CDR1 KGHSH, CDR2 LQKENI. This CDR3 is 14 amino acids long. V was clipped by 8 bases and J by 4 bases, with 15 bases between them. This chain's CDR3 is CASTDSPTYNEQFF. The CDR3 coding sequence is TGTGCCAGCACGGACTCGCCTACTTACAATGAGCAGTTCTTC. The complete variable domain, with remaining parts taken from reference TRBV18 and TRBJ2-1, reads NAGVMQNPRHLVRRRGQEARLRCSPMKGHSHVYWYRQLPEEGLKFMVYLQKENIIDESGMPKERFSAEFPKEGPSILRIQQVVRGDSAAYFCASTDSPTYNEQFFGPGTRLTVL.

This chain connects TRBV16 to TRBJ2-5, with D unclear. Trimming removed 3 bases from V and 5 bases from J, with 13 bases in between. This CDR3 has 14 amino acids. Looked up from germline, CDR1 is KGHSY and CDR2 is FQNENV. CDR3 in amino acids: CASSHPRAGETQYF. Here the CDR3 DNA reads TGTGCCAGCAGCCATCCTCGGGCCGGGGAGACCCAGTACTTC. Supplemented by reference TRBV16 and TRBJ2-5, the full variable domain reads GEEVAQTPKHLVRGEGQKAKLYCAPIKGHSYVFWYQQVLKNEFKFLISFQNENVFDETGMPKERFSAKCLPNSPCSLEIQATKLEDSAVYFCASSHPRAGETQYFGPGTRLLVL.

The chain has TRBV15 and TRBJ1-2, with TRBD1 identical over 7 bases. Trimming took 4 bases from V and 7 from J; bases not matched to a gene: 9. CDR3 size: 14 residues. CDR1 and CDR2 (germline): LNHNV, YYDKDF (reference sequence). CDR3 protein: CATSKDRNLIGYTF. CDR3 nucleotide sequence: TGTGCCACCAGCAAGGACAGGAACCTCATTGGCTACACCTTC.

The CDR3 DNA reads as TGTGCCAGCAGTTCCTCCTTTTGGAGAGACTACGAGCAGTACTTC. Protein: CASSSSFWRDYEQYF. The chain combines TRBV28 with TRBJ2-7; D gene unclear. With 4 bases removed from V and 3 bases from J, the gap between germline ends came to 16 bases. CDR3 length equals 15 residues. Germline CDR1 MDHEN, CDR2 SYDVKM. The full variable domain, completed using reference TRBV28 and TRBJ2-7, is DVKVTQSSRYLVKRTGEKVFLECVQDMDHENMFWYRQDPGLGLRLIYFSYDVKMKEKGDIPEGYSVSREKKERFSLILESASTNQTSMYLCASSSSFWRDYEQYFGPGTRLTVT.

The chain employs TRBV4-2 and TRBJ2-1; TRBD2 agrees at 10 bases. This CDR3 region has 17 residues. The V gene end was trimmed by 1 base and the J gene end by 4 bases; junction bases not matched to a gene: 7. Germline V gene lookup returns CDR1 LGHNA and CDR2 YNFKEQ. CDR3 loop: CASSQALAGGGYNEQFF. In DNA, the CDR3 is TGTGCCAGCAGCCAAGCGTTAGCGGGGGGAGGATACAATGAGCAGTTCTTC.

The chain couples TRBV10-1 to TRBJ2-7; TRBD1 aligns across 7 bases. The CDR3 has 12 amino acids. Unmatched junction bases numbered 0, after V lost 2 bases and J lost 5 bases. Germline V gene sequence: CDR1 WNHNN, CDR2 SYGVQD (reference sequence). The CDR3 region is CASSERGHEQYF. The CDR3, as DNA: TGCGCCAGCAGTGAGAGGGGGCACGAGCAGTACTTC.

CDR3 nucleotide sequence: TGTGCCAGCAGCTTGGCCAGGGAGATCTATGGCTACACCTTC. Its translation is CASSLAREIYGYTF. The genes are TRBV5-6 and TRBJ1-2; D is possibly TRBD1 (5 bases). CDR1 and CDR2 from the germline V gene are SGHDT and YYEEEE. The CDR3 extends over 14 amino acids. Trimming took 0 bases from V and 4 from J, leaving 10 bases between them.

The chain links TRBV7-9 to TRBJ2-3; D remains unclear. Trimming removed 4 bases at V and 5 bases at J, with 7 bases between. The CDR3 has 12 residues. The germline gives CDR1 SEHNR, CDR2 FQNEAQ (reference sequence). The CDR3 sequence: CASSSNIDTQYF. The CDR3 nucleotides read TGTGCCAGCAGCTCGAACATAGATACGCAGTATTTT.

The chain has TRBV5-6 and TRBJ2-5, with a tentative D call TRBD1 (6 bases). The V end was cut by 2 bases, the J end by 5 bases, with 10 bases between. This CDR3 spans 13 amino acids. Looked up from germline, CDR1 is SGHDT and CDR2 is YYEEEE. For the CDR3, the DNA is TGTGCCAGCAGCTTACATAGGGGGGAGACCCAGTACTTC. It specifies CASSLHRGETQYF. The whole variable domain, filled in from reference TRBV5-6 and TRBJ2-5, reads DAGVTQSPTHLIKTRGQQVTLRCSPKSGHDTVSWYQQALGQGPQFIFQYYEEEERQRGNFPDRFSGHQFPNYSSELNVNALLLGDSALYLCASSLHRGETQYFGPGTRLLVL.

The chain carries TRBV9 and TRBJ2-2; 7 bases are a match to TRBD2. Looked up from germline, CDR1 is SGDLS and CDR2 is YYNGEE. V shed 0 bases, J shed 1 base, and the junction held 3 bases outside the gene matches. The CDR3 length is 16 residues. CDR3 region: CASSVGSSGNTGELFF. As DNA, the CDR3 is TGTGCCAGCAGCGTAGGTTCTAGCGGGAACACCGGGGAGCTGTTTTTT.

Here the CDR3 DNA reads TGTGCCTGGAGCAGGGGCGCAACTAATGAAAAACTGTTTTTT. It yields the protein CAWSRGATNEKLFF. J is TRBJ1-4 and V is TRBV30; tentatively, D is TRBD1 (6 bases). With 3 bases removed from V and 0 bases from J, the gap between germline ends came to 8 bases. CDR1 is GTSNPN and CDR2 is SVGIG in the germline V gene (reference sequence). The CDR3 sequence is 14 residues long.

The chain carries TRBV14 and TRBJ2-2; the D is unclear. Trimming shortened V by 4 bases and J by 5 bases, and 14 bases separated the two germline ends. This CDR3 has 15 residues. Germline assignment: CDR1 SGHDN and CDR2 FVKESK. The CDR3: CASSLKEFSTGELFF. The CDR3 bases are TGTGCCAGCAGCCTCAAGGAGTTTAGTACCGGGGAGCTGTTTTTT.

This rearrangement joins TRBV12-5 to TRBJ2-5; 13 positions agree with TRBD2. Trimming cost V 4 bases and J 1 base; bases outside gene matches: 3. The CDR3 is made up of 16 amino acids. From germline, CDR1 is LGHNT and CDR2 FRNRAP. CDR3 nucleotide sequence: TGTGCTAGTGGTTCTGGGACTAGCGGGGCCCAAGAGACCCAGTACTTC. It encodes CASGSGTSGAQETQYF.

This clone was detected once. V gene TRBV7-9 combines with J gene TRBJ2-7; 13 bases map to TRBD2. The germline CDR1 and CDR2 sequences are SEHNR and FQNEAQ (reference sequence). After removal of 4 bases from V and 6 bases from J, the junction contained 6 bases not matched to a gene. The CDR3 spans 15 residues. The CDR3 spells CASSSGLAGAGEQYF. The CDR3 DNA is TGTGCCAGCAGCTCCGGACTAGCGGGAGCAGGCGAGCAGTACTTC.

The CDR3 loop reads CASSLAAEGYEQYF. The CDR3 nucleotides read TGTGCCAGCAGTTTAGCAGCGGAGGGGTACGAGCAGTACTTC. This chain links TRBV27 with TRBJ2-7, with a weak D call TRBD2 (6 bases). Deletions cut 2 bases from V and 4 bases from J, with 12 bases between. Germline CDR1 MNHEY, CDR2 SMNVEV (reference sequence). The length of the CDR3 is 14 residues.